This is a list of T cell receptor beta chains from one sample in a study of blood T cell repertoires in COVID-19. Using immunoSEQ multiplex PCR, the repertoire was profiled, and TCRdb retains in-frame clones only, with some absent. The sample comprises approximately 220,000 clones, around 82% of which are singletons, and approximately 4.5% rests with the top ten. The source material was peripheral blood. These receptors originate from a woman between 70 and 85 years old with acute or convalescent COVID-19. The CDR3 runs from the conserved cysteine through the conserved F or W. A D gene is named only where the DNA matches it firmly. Rows give clone size only sometimes, using once, few, many, or a class for an expanded clone.

d_call: TRBD1; clone_size: -; j_call: TRBJ2-1; cdr3_length: 18; v_call: TRBV5-4; cdr3_nt: TGTGCCAGCAGCGGGACAGGGGACCGAGCCTTTACCTACAATGAGCAGTTCTTC; cdr3_aa: CASSGTGDRAFTYNEQFF
d_call: -; clone_size: -; j_call: TRBJ1-6; cdr3_length: 15; v_call: TRBV15; cdr3_nt: TGTGCCACCAGCCCCCTACAGGGAGGGAATTCACCCCTCCACTTT; cdr3_aa: CATSPLQGGNSPLHF
d_call: TRBD1; clone_size: -; j_call: TRBJ1-1; cdr3_length: 15; v_call: TRBV3-1/TRBV3-2; cdr3_nt: TGTGCCAGCAGCCTCGGACAGGGAATGAGGACTGAAGCTTTCTTT; cdr3_aa: CASSLGQGMRTEAFF
d_call: -; clone_size: -; j_call: TRBJ1-1; cdr3_length: 15; v_call: TRBV6-5; cdr3_nt: TGTGCCAGCAGTTACTTCACAGGTCCTAACACTGAAGCTTTCTTT; cdr3_aa: CASSYFTGPNTEAFF
d_call: -; clone_size: -; j_call: TRBJ1-4; cdr3_length: 15; v_call: TRBV3-1/TRBV3-2; cdr3_nt: TGTGCCAGCAGTCGAGTCCAGGGTAAAAATGAAAAACTGTTTTTT; cdr3_aa: CASSRVQGKNEKLFF
d_call: -; clone_size: -; j_call: TRBJ1-5; cdr3_length: 13; v_call: TRBV5-8; cdr3_nt: TGTGCCAGCAGTTGGGGGGGGCATCAGCCCCAGCATTTT; cdr3_aa: CASSWGGHQPQHF
d_call: TRBD1; clone_size: -; j_call: TRBJ1-1; cdr3_length: 13; v_call: TRBV3-1/TRBV3-2; cdr3_nt: TGTGCCAGCAGTCGGACAGGGAATACTGAAGCTTTCTTT; cdr3_aa: CASSRTGNTEAFF
d_call: TRBD1; clone_size: -; j_call: TRBJ2-5; cdr3_length: 14; v_call: TRBV7-8; cdr3_nt: TGTGCCAGCACCGTGCCGGGACAGCAAGAGACCCAGTACTTC; cdr3_aa: CASTVPGQQETQYF
d_call: TRBD2; clone_size: -; j_call: TRBJ2-3; cdr3_length: 15; v_call: TRBV11-2; cdr3_nt: TGTGCCAGCATGCGAGGGACTAGCGGCACAGATACGCAGTATTTT; cdr3_aa: CASMRGTSGTDTQYF
d_call: -; clone_size: -; j_call: TRBJ2-1; cdr3_length: 13; v_call: TRBV7-2; cdr3_nt: TGTGCCAGCAGCTCGTGGGAGTACAATGAGCAGTTCTTC; cdr3_aa: CASSSWEYNEQFF
d_call: TRBD1; clone_size: -; j_call: TRBJ1-2; cdr3_length: 13; v_call: TRBV2; cdr3_nt: TGTGCCAGCAGCCGACAGGGTCAGTGGGGCTACACCTTC; cdr3_aa: CASSRQGQWGYTF
d_call: TRBD1; clone_size: once; j_call: TRBJ1-3; cdr3_length: 14; v_call: TRBV19; cdr3_nt: TGTGCCAGTAGTCAGGGACAGGGGTTACACACCATATATTTT; cdr3_aa: CASSQGQGLHTIYF
d_call: -; clone_size: -; j_call: TRBJ1-2; cdr3_length: 15; v_call: TRBV6-9; cdr3_nt: TGTGCCAGCAGTTCCCGAGGGAAAGGGAGCTATGGCTACACCTTC; cdr3_aa: CASSSRGKGSYGYTF